Listed below are T cell receptor beta chains from one sample, sequenced in a study of blood T cells in healthy people across ages. One entry per CDR3 protein results from TCRdb running MiXCR on the 5' RACE reads. The repertoire consists of fewer than 2 million distinct CDR3 sequences, with about 39% occurring once and the leading ten covering about 21%. The material sequenced was blood. These receptors all stem from a human donor in good health. The conserved cysteine and the conserved F or W are not part of the CDR3 here. Where a row states a size, it is once, few, many or the class of an expanded clone; other rows omit it.

V gene | clone size | CDR3 protein
TRBV20-1 | - | SARVVLAGDTYNEQF
TRBV20-1 | - | SAGSGPSTDTQY
TRBV20-1 | - | SARGRWKTGTMGYGYT
TRBV30 | - | ACWAMESYNEQF
TRBV27 | once | ASSSTRQGTYEQY
TRBV11-1 | few | ASRHYADTQY
TRBV6-5 | few | ASSRGHSSGAYNEQF
TRBV6-1 | - | ASSEGPDPSPSYEQY
TRBV6-6 | - | ASSLGTNEAF
TRBV4-1 | - | ASSMGHSQETQY
TRBV4-1 | few | ASSQELGGYGYT
TRBV12-3/TRBV12-4 | - | ASTHGANTEAF
TRBV6-2/TRBV6-3 | - | ASVAGAPDYNEQF
TRBV29-1 | few | SVDRAIGADTQY
TRBV4-3 | few | ASSQGMAGGYQETQY
TRBV27 | few | ATRGWSSPAAKNIQY
TRBV6-6 | - | ASSYRWETGEQPQH
TRBV2 | - | ASSERRSYGYT
TRBV4-1 | few | ASRPQGQGEYEQY
TRBV28 | - | ASAGRMNTEAF
TRBV7-6 | few | ASSTYQSGRWGYEQY
TRBV3-1 | - | ASSQAVPSGIGETQY
TRBV27 | few | ASSPRPGNGYT
TRBV29-1 | - | SLVSGAETQY
TRBV23-1 | once | ASSQSVRETQY
TRBV7-2 | - | ASSRDQAGETQY
TRBV5-5 | - | ASSSHPGQGIYT
TRBV5-1 | - | ASSLEQRDEKLF
TRBV4-1 | - | ASSQDNGPYEQY
TRBV6-1 | - | ASSKLGTGIGYT
TRBV7-9 | few | ASSSHETGGGYT
TRBV7-2 | - | ASSLVQGELYEQY
TRBV20-1 | few | SAGDGTTWGQGAEYGYT